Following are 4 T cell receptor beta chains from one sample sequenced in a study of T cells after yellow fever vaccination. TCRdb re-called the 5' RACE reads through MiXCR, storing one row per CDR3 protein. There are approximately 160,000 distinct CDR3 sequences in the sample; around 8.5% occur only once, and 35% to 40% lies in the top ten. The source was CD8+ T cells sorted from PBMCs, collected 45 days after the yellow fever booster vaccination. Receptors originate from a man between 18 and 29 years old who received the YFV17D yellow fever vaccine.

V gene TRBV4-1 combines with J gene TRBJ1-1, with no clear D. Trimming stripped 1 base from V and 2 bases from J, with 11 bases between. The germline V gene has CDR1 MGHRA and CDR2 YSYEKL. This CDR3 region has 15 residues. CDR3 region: CASSQAGRTNTEAFF. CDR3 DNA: TGCGCCAGCAGCCAAGCCGGCAGAACTAACACTGAAGCTTTCTTT.

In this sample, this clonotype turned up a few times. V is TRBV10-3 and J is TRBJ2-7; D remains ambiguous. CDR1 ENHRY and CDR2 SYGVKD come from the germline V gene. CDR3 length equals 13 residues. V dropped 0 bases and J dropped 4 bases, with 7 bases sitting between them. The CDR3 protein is CAISESIRYEQYV. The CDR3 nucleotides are TGTGCCATCAGTGAGTCGATCAGGTACGAGCAGTACGTC.

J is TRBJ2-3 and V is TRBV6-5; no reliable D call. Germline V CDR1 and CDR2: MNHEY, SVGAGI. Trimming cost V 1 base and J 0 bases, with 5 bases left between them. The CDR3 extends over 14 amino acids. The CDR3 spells CASSYFSSTDTQYF. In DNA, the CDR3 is TGTGCCAGCAGTTACTTCTCTAGCACAGATACGCAGTATTTT.

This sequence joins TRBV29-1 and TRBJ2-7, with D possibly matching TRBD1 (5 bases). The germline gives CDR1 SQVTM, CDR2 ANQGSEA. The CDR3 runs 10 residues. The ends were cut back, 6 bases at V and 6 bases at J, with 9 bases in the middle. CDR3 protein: CSVLGLEQYF. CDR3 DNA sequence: TGCAGCGTCCTGGGGCTCGAGCAGTACTTC.